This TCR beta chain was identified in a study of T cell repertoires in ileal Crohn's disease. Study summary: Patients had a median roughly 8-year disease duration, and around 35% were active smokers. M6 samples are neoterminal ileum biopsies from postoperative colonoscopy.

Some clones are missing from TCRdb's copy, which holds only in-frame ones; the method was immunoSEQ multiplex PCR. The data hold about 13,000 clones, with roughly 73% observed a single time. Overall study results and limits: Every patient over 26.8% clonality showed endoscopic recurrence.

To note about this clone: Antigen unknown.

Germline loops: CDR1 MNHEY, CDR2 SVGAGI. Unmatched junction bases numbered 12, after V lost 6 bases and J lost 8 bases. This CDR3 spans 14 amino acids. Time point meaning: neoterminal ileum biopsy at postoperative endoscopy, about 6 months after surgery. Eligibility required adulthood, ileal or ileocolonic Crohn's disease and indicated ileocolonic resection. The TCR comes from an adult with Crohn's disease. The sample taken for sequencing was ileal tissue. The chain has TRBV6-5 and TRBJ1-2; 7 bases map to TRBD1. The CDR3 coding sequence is TGTGCCAGCAGACCTCGGACAGGAGCTCGCGGCTACACCTTC. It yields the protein CASRPRTGARGYTF.